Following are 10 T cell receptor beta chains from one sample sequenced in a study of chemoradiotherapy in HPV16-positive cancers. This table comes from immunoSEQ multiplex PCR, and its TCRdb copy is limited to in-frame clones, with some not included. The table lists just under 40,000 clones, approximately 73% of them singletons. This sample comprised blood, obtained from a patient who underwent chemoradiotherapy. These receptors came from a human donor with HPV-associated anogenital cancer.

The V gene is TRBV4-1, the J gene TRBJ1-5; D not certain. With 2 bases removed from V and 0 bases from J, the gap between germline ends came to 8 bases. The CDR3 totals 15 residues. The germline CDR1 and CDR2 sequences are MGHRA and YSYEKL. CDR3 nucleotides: TGCGCCAGCAGCCAACGGGAAAATAGCAATCAGCCCCAGCATTTT. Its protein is CASSQRENSNQPQHF.

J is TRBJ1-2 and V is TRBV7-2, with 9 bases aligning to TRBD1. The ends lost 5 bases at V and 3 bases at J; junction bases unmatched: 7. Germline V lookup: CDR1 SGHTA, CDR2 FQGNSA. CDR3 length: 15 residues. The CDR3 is CASSPPGQGYYGYTF. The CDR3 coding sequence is TGTGCCAGCAGCCCCCCGGGACAGGGCTACTATGGCTACACCTTC.

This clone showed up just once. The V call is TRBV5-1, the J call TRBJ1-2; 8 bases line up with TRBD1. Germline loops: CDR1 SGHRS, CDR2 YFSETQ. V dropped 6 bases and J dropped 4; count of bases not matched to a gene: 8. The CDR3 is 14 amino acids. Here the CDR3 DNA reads TGCGCCAGCACCGATTCTGGACAGGGCTATGGCTACACCTTC. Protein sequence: CASTDSGQGYGYTF. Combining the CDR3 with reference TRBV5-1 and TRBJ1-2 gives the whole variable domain KAGVTQTPRYLIKTRGQQVTLSCSPISGHRSVSWYQQTPGQGLQFLFEYFSETQRNKGNFPGRFSGRQFSNSRSEMNVSTLELGDSALYLCASTDSGQGYGYTFGSGTRLTVV.

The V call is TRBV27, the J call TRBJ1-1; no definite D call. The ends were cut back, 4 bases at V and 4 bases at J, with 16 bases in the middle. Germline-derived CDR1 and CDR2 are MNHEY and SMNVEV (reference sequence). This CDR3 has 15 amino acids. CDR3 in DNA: TGTGCCAGCAGTTCCCTTACTCTCGGGTCCACTGAAGCTTTCTTT. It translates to CASSSLTLGSTEAFF.

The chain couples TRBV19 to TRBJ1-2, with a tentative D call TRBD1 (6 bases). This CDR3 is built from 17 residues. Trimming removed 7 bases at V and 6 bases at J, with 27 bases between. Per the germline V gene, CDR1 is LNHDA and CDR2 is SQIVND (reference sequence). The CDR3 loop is CASTTGRTGGARNGYTF. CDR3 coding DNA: TGTGCCAGTACCACCGGGAGGACGGGGGGCGCGAGAAATGGCTACACCTTC.

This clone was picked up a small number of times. CDR3 bases: TGTGCCATCAGTGAGTCGGGGACTAGCGGGGGGCATGAGCAGTTCTTC. Encoded protein: CAISESGTSGGHEQFF. The V and J genes are TRBV10-3 and TRBJ2-1, with 15 positions matching TRBD2. The CDR3 spans 16 residues. Unmatched junction bases numbered 2, after V lost 0 bases and J lost 8 bases. CDR1 is ENHRY and CDR2 is SYGVKD in the germline V gene.

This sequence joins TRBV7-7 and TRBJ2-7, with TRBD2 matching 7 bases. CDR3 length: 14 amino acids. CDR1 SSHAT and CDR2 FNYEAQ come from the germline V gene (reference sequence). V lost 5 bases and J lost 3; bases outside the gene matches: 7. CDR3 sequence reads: CASSPSGDYYEQYF. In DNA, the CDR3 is TGTGCCAGCAGCCCGTCGGGGGACTACTACGAGCAGTACTTC. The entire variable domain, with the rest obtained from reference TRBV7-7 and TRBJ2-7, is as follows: GAGVSQSPRYKVTKRGQDVTLRCDPISSHATLYWYQQALGQGPEFLTYFNYEAQPDKSGLPSDRFSAERPEGSISTLTIQRTEQRDSAMYRCASSPSGDYYEQYFGPGTRLTVT.

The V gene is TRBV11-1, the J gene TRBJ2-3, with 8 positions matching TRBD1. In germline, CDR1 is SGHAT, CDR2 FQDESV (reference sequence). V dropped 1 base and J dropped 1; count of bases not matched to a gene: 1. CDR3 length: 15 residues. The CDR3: CASSLEGQGTDTQYF. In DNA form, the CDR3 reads TGTGCCAGCAGCTTAGAGGGACAGGGCACAGATACGCAGTATTTT.

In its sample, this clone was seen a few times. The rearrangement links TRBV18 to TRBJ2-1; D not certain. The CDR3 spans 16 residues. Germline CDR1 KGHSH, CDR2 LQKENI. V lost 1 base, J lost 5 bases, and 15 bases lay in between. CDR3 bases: TGTGCCAGCTCACCACGCGGTTTCATGACTCACAATGAGCAGTTCTTC. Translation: CASSPRGFMTHNEQFF.

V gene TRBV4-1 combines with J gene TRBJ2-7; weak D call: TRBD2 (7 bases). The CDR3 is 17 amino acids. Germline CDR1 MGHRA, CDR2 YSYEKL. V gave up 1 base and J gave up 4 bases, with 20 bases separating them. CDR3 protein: CASSQVVAGARRYEQYF. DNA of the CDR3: TGCGCCAGCAGCCAAGTGGTGGCGGGGGCCCGTAGATACGAGCAGTACTTC.